The 22 T cell receptor beta chains given below trace back to one sample, sequenced in a study of blood T cell repertoires in COVID-19. The table came from immunoSEQ multiplex PCR; TCRdb's copy has only in-frame clones and leaves some out. The sample records a few hundred thousand clones, 75% to 90% being singletons. The sample consisted of PBMCs or T cells enriched from blood (not recorded which). The receptors here all came from a woman aged 25 to 39 who had recovered from COVID-19.

J is TRBJ1-1 and V is TRBV11-2; D is ambiguous. Trimming left V 6 bases short and J 8 bases short, with 13 bases between. Germline loops: CDR1 SGHAT, CDR2 FQNNGV. This CDR3 is built from 12 residues. DNA for the CDR3: TGTGCCAGCAGTTCTCTGAGAAGCGAAGCTTTCTTT. It specifies CASSSLRSEAFF.

This clone was picked up one time. The chain has TRBV6-5 and TRBJ1-3; TRBD1 is a possible D gene (6 bases). There are 15 residues in the CDR3. Trimming stripped 7 bases from V and 5 bases from J, with 18 bases between. Germline V CDR1 and CDR2: MNHEY, SVGAGI. DNA for the CDR3: TGTGCCAGCACCAGATATACAGGGAATCGAAACACCATATATTTT. Encoded protein: CASTRYTGNRNTIYF.

This chain uses TRBV30 with TRBJ1-4, with D perhaps TRBD1 (6 bases). Trimming cost V 2 bases and J 10 bases, with 17 bases left between them. CDR1 GTSNPN and CDR2 SVGIG come from the germline V gene (reference sequence). This CDR3 is built from 14 residues. CDR3 loop: CAWSPGLARGKLFF. CDR3 nucleotides: TGTGCCTGGAGTCCGGGGTTGGCCAGGGGAAAACTGTTTTTT.

The chain carries TRBV12-3 or TRBV12-4 and TRBJ1-3; D is unresolved. The CDR3 length is 12 residues. V dropped 2 bases and J dropped 5 bases, with 4 bases sitting between them. The chain's CDR3 is CASSLLRNTIYF. CDR3 DNA: TGTGCCAGCAGTTTACTCCGAAACACCATATATTTT.

This clone came up once. The chain combines TRBV24-1 with TRBJ2-1; D uncertain. Germline CDR1 and CDR2: KGHDR and SFDVKD. The CDR3 loop spans 15 amino acids. The ends were cut back, 0 bases at V and 7 bases at J, with 12 bases in the middle. The CDR3 reads CATSDLATDWNEQFF. The CDR3 nucleotides read TGTGCCACCAGTGATTTGGCAACCGACTGGAATGAGCAGTTCTTC.

V and J are TRBV7-3 and TRBJ2-1, with D possibly being TRBD1 (6 bases). This CDR3 is built from 12 residues. Germline V lookup: CDR1 SGHTA, CDR2 FQGTGA. Trimming took off 4 bases at V and 10 bases at J, with 11 bases between the two ends. This CDR3 reads CASSYLGTEQFF. CDR3 DNA: TGTGCCAGCAGCTACCTGGGGACAGAGCAGTTCTTC.

The chain links TRBV10-3 to TRBJ1-6; TRBD1 aligns across 7 bases. With 6 bases clipped from V and 5 bases from J, the junction kept 4 bases outside the gene matches. The CDR3 has 14 amino acids. The germline V gene has CDR1 ENHRY and CDR2 SYGVKD. CDR3 nucleotides: TGTGCCATCAGGAGAGGGGGCGATAATTCACCCCTCCACTTT. It encodes CAIRRGGDNSPLHF.

The chain couples TRBV10-2 to TRBJ2-7; D might be TRBD1 (7 bases). V was shortened by 7 bases and J by 3 bases, with 13 bases between the two germline ends. The V gene's germline CDR1 is WSHSY and CDR2 SAAADI. The CDR3 has 13 residues. The CDR3 nucleotides read TGCGCCAGCACGCCCAGGGGGGACTACGAGCAGTACTTC. Its protein is CASTPRGDYEQYF.

The chain links TRBV25-1 to TRBJ2-2, with 8 bases that match TRBD1. Germline V lookup: CDR1 MGHDK, CDR2 SYGVNS. The J segment lost 2 bases and the V segment lost 7 bases, leaving 3 bases of the junction unmatched. The CDR3 totals 14 residues. This chain's CDR3 is CASKPGGNTGELFF. The CDR3 DNA is TGTGCCAGCAAACCAGGGGGCAACACCGGGGAGCTGTTTTTT.

V usage is TRBV2 and J usage is TRBJ1-1; 7 bases align to TRBD1. CDR1 is SNHLY and CDR2 is FYNNEI in the germline V gene. J was trimmed by 3 bases and V by 6 bases; bases with no gene match: 4. This CDR3 is 13 amino acids long. The CDR3 bases are TGTGCCAGCAGACGACAGGGACACACTGAAGCTTTCTTT. Translated: CASRRQGHTEAFF. Looking up the rest from reference TRBV2 and TRBJ1-1 gives the full variable domain: EPEVTQTPSHQVTQMGQEVILRCVPISNHLYFYWYRQILGQKVEFLVSFYNNEISEKSEIFDDQFSVERPDGSNFTLKIRSTKLEDSAMYFCASRRQGHTEAFFGQGTRLTVV.

The V and J genes are TRBV3-1 (or the pseudogene TRBV3-2) and TRBJ2-7, with a weak D call TRBD2 (5 bases). The CDR3 runs to 19 residues. Between the trimmed V and J ends, which lost 0 bases and 3 bases, there was a span of 24 bases. Germline V CDR1 and CDR2: LGHDT, YNNKEL (reference sequence). The CDR3 nucleotides are TGTGCCAGCAGCCAAGAATCCCCAGAGGGTACAACCCAAATCTACGAGCAGTACTTC. Residues: CASSQESPEGTTQIYEQYF.

This clone was observed once. The chain links TRBV27 to TRBJ2-5; a weak D match, TRBD2 (7 bases). Germline CDR1 MNHEY, CDR2 SMNVEV (reference sequence). The CDR3 has 17 amino acids. Trimming left V 3 bases short and J 4 bases short, with 21 bases between. CDR3 nucleotides: TGTGCCAGCAGTTTTATTTCGAGGGGGGGGACCGCAGAGACCCAGTACTTC. This encodes CASSFISRGGTAETQYF.

CDR3 DNA: TGCGCCAGCAGCTTGGGTGGGGCTCTTGAAAAACTGTTTTTT. Amino acid sequence: CASSLGGALEKLFF. The chain recombines TRBV5-1 with TRBJ1-4; maybe TRBD1 (5 bases). The CDR3 is 14 amino acids. Germline assignment: CDR1 SGHRS and CDR2 YFSETQ. V was shortened by 0 bases and J by 7 bases, with 10 bases between the two germline ends. Variable domain in full (rest from reference TRBV5-1 and TRBJ1-4): KAGVTQTPRYLIKTRGQQVTLSCSPISGHRSVSWYQQTPGQGLQFLFEYFSETQRNKGNFPGRFSGRQFSNSRSEMNVSTLELGDSALYLCASSLGGALEKLFFGSGTQLSVL.

This rearrangement joins TRBV5-3 to TRBJ2-7; 10 bases fit TRBD2. TRBV5-3 is an open reading frame, and its role is uncertain. V shed 6 bases, J shed 2 bases, and the junction held 20 bases outside the gene matches. The CDR3 is 19 residues long. DNA of the CDR3: TGTGCCAGAACCCTCCCGCTTTGGTCTAGCGGGAGATCCCCCTACGAGCAGTACTTC. It codes for CARTLPLWSSGRSPYEQYF.

The genes are TRBV11-2 and TRBJ2-5; 10 bases are a match to TRBD2. In germline, CDR1 is SGHAT, CDR2 FQNNGV. The CDR3 contains 16 residues. V lost 5 bases, J lost 5 bases, and 11 bases stayed unmatched. The CDR3 loop is CASSPRGSGRRETQYF. The CDR3 DNA is TGTGCCAGCAGCCCTCGGGGTAGCGGGAGGCGGGAGACCCAGTACTTC. Looking up the rest from reference TRBV11-2 and TRBJ2-5 gives the full variable domain: EAGVAQSPRYKIIEKRQSVAFWCNPISGHATLYWYQQILGQGPKLLIQFQNNGVVDDSQLPKDRFSAERLKGVDSTLKIQPAKLEDSAVYLCASSPRGSGRRETQYFGPGTRLLVL.

J is TRBJ1-2 and V is TRBV10-3, with D unresolved. V was cut by 1 base and J by 0 bases, with 9 bases left in between. The germline gives CDR1 ENHRY, CDR2 SYGVKD. This CDR3 region has 15 residues. CDR3 nucleotide sequence: TGTGCCATCAGTGAGTTTTCTCGGGCTAACTATGGCTACACCTTC. As protein: CAISEFSRANYGYTF.

The chain joins TRBV5-1 to TRBJ1-1; no firm D call. This CDR3 contains 15 residues. Germline loops: CDR1 SGHRS, CDR2 YFSETQ. Trimming cost V 1 base and J 1 base, with 11 bases left between them. The CDR3 loop reads CASSLFGQKNTEAFF. The CDR3 bases are TGCGCCAGCAGCTTGTTTGGTCAGAAGAACACTGAAGCTTTCTTT.

V and J are TRBV9 and TRBJ1-6, with D hard to call. Trimming shortened V by 1 base and J by 0 bases, and 5 bases separated the two germline ends. CDR1 is SGDLS and CDR2 is YYNGEE in the germline V gene. The CDR3 length is 15 residues. Here the CDR3 reads CASSVKSSYNSPLHF. For the CDR3, the DNA is TGTGCCAGCAGCGTAAAGAGCTCCTATAATTCACCCCTCCACTTT.

The chain is built from TRBV5-4 and TRBJ1-1; the D gene is possibly TRBD1 (6 bases). This CDR3 is built from 16 residues. The V end lost 0 bases, the J end lost 13 bases, and 25 bases lay between the germline ends. Germline CDR1 and CDR2: SGHNT and YYREEE (reference sequence). As DNA, the CDR3 is TGTGCCAGCAGCTTGGTTTCCCTAACAGGGAAGGAAAACGGTTTCTTT. This translates into CASSLVSLTGKENGFF.

This chain connects TRBV5-1 to TRBJ1-2, with a tentative D call TRBD1 (5 bases). CDR1 is SGHRS, CDR2 YFSETQ, per germline. The CDR3 length is 15 residues. V was pared by 0 bases and J by 8 bases, with 17 bases between. The DNA for the CDR3 is TGCGCCAGCAGCTTGGCTGGCAGGGTGTGGAAGGGCTACACCTTC. Encoded protein: CASSLAGRVWKGYTF.

In regard to this clone: Distinct nucleotide sequences in the sample also encode this CDR3. The rearrangement joins TRBV18 to TRBJ1-3; the match to TRBD1 covers 9 bases. Trimming took 3 bases from V and 0 from J; bases not matched to a gene: 0. Looked up from germline, CDR1 is KGHSH and CDR2 is LQKENI. The CDR3 runs 15 residues. The CDR3 loop is CASSPTGGSGNTIYF. The CDR3, as DNA: TGTGCCAGCTCACCGACAGGGGGCTCTGGAAACACCATATATTTT. Complete variable domain (other parts from reference TRBV18 and TRBJ1-3): NAGVMQNPRHLVRRRGQEARLRCSPMKGHSHVYWYRQLPEEGLKFMVYLQKENIIDESGMPKERFSAEFPKEGPSILRIQQVVRGDSAAYFCASSPTGGSGNTIYFGEGSWLTVV.

The chain has TRBV19 and TRBJ1-3; D might be TRBD1 (5 bases). The CDR3 has 17 amino acids. With 9 bases removed from V and 0 bases from J, the gap between germline ends came to 21 bases. Germline V gene sequence: CDR1 LNHDA, CDR2 SQIVND (reference sequence). The CDR3 loop is CASRGVSGGFSGNTIYF. CDR3 sequence (DNA): TGTGCCAGCAGAGGCGTGAGCGGGGGATTCTCTGGAAACACCATATATTTT.